This section outlines one T cell receptor beta chain sequence together with its context. Its specificity is unknown. Germline values: CDR1 SGHRS, CDR2 YFSETQ. V was shortened by 4 bases and J by 4 bases, with 14 bases between the two germline ends. CDR3 length: 14 amino acids. One entry per CDR3 protein, called by TCRdb with MiXCR from the RT-PCR reads. Counted here are roughly 620,000 distinct CDR3 sequences, about 11% occurring once; the ten biggest clones make up 8% to 13%. This sample was included in a study of response to subunit inactivated influenza vaccine. Study outcomes and limitations: It was suggested by the authors that few new T cells are recruited by each seasonal influenza vaccination.

This same sample was also taken into another study, of T cells expressing NK-cell markers. From that second work: With UMIs, 5'RACE template switching was used to make TCR beta cDNA. A handful of donors likewise had their CD3+CD56-NKG2C+ fraction led by these clonotypes.

This rearrangement joins TRBV5-1 to TRBJ1-2; no definite D call. Sequenced here: PBMCs from blood, sampled on the day of vaccination. This receptor was obtained from a man aged 45-60 years who received an inactivated influenza vaccine. The CDR3 protein is CASSPFGESYGYTF. CDR3 coding DNA: TGCGCCAGCAGCCCGTTCGGAGAATCCTATGGCTACACCTTC.